This paragraph covers one TCR beta chain sequence. Its antigen is currently unknown. The data stem from a study of T cell repertoires in ileal Crohn's disease. Study-level information: Every patient was operated on for stricturing (about 60%) or penetrating (approximately 40%) complications. Findings and limits, study-wide: The median delay to postoperative endoscopy was about 6.9 months.

Time point noted: neoterminal ileum biopsy at postoperative endoscopy, about 6 months after surgery. The CDR3 runs to 16 residues. The V gene lost 3 bases and the J gene lost 2 bases, with 14 bases spanning the gap. Per germline, CDR1 MNHEY and CDR2 SVGAGI. Each sample's TCRB immunosequencing used roughly 500 nanograms of biopsy DNA. TCRdb's table, derived via immunoSEQ multiplex PCR, lists solely in-frame clones and lacks some. The table has about 17,000 clones, 55% to 85% seen once. The chain joins TRBV6-5 to TRBJ1-5, with a possible D match to TRBD1 (6 bases). The sequencing input was ileal tissue. This clonotype originated in an adult with Crohn's disease. CDR3 amino acids: CASSYSRDTRNQPQHF. CDR3 in DNA: TGTGCCAGCAGTTATTCTCGGGACACCCGCAATCAGCCCCAGCATTTT.